The 9 T cell receptor beta chains given below trace back to one sample, sequenced in a study of a mutant IDH1 vaccine in newly diagnosed glioma. No antigens are known for them. The protocol was immunoSEQ multiplex PCR, while the TCRdb copy is restricted to in-frame clones and leaves out a portion. Of tens of thousands of clones listed, roughly 86% are singletons. Documented time point: week 11, during vaccination. Every vaccine dose comprised 300 ug of mutant IDH1 20-mer peptide plus topical imiquimod. The sample consisted of PBMCs, taken from a glioma patient whose treatment included an IDH1 peptide vaccine. The receptor source for this set is a woman in her thirties or forties with glioma.

The chain is built from TRBV29-1 and TRBJ2-2; 7 bases match TRBD2. Germline trimming cut 7 bases from V and 2 bases from J; bases unmatched to any gene: 7. The V gene's germline CDR1 is SQVTM and CDR2 ANQGSEA. CDR3 length equals 14 residues. Here the CDR3 DNA reads TGCAGCGCCCGGAGGGACTATAACACCGGGGAGCTGTTTTTT. It codes for CSARRDYNTGELFF.

The chain couples TRBV30 to TRBJ2-2, with D hard to call. Trimming removed 8 bases at V and 7 bases at J, with 14 bases between. The CDR3 sequence is 12 residues long. CDR1 and CDR2 (germline): GTSNPN, SVGIG (reference sequence). The CDR3 loop reads CALYGASGELFF. The CDR3 DNA sequence: TGTGCCCTCTACGGCGCCAGCGGGGAGCTGTTTTTT. The variable domain in full, with the rest retrieved from reference TRBV30 and TRBJ2-2, is SQTIHQWPATLVQPVGSPLSLECTVEGTSNPNLYWYRQAAGRGLQLLFYSVGIGQISSEVPQNLSASRPQDRQFILSSKKLLLSDSGFYLCALYGASGELFFGEGSRLTVL.

The chain has TRBV14 and TRBJ1-3; TRBD1 might be the D (6 bases). Germline CDR1 reads SGHDN; CDR2 reads FVKESK. V shed 8 bases and J shed 2 bases, with 16 bases lying between them. CDR3 length equals 15 residues. CDR3 coding DNA: TGTGCCAGCGGGGGCAGGGAAGGCCCTGGAAACACCATATATTTT. Translating gives CASGGREGPGNTIYF. The whole variable domain, remainder taken from reference TRBV14 and TRBJ1-3, is EAGVTQFPSHSVIEKGQTVTLRCDPISGHDNLYWYRRVMGKEIKFLLHFVKESKQDESGMPNNRFLAERTGGTYSTLKVQPAELEDSGVYFCASGGREGPGNTIYFGEGSWLTVV.

The chain links TRBV2 to TRBJ2-7; 8 bases map to TRBD1. CDR1 is SNHLY and CDR2 is FYNNEI in the germline V gene. The trim removed 0 bases at V and 0 bases at J, leaving 10 bases unmatched. The CDR3 runs to 18 residues. The CDR3 here is CASSEAGRGRGNSYEQYF. Written as DNA, the CDR3 is TGTGCCAGCAGTGAAGCCGGCAGGGGGCGAGGGAACTCCTACGAGCAGTACTTC.

The chain combines TRBV4-1 with TRBJ2-7; no clear D gene. V was cut by 7 bases and J by 5 bases, with 18 bases left in between. CDR1 MGHRA and CDR2 YSYEKL come from the germline V gene. CDR3 length: 14 amino acids. The CDR3 coding sequence is TGCGCCAGCAAGGCGGCGGATATTGCGGACGAGCAGTACTTC. This translates into CASKAADIADEQYF.

The rearrangement links TRBV4-2 to TRBJ1-4; 10 positions agree with TRBD1. This CDR3 contains 18 residues. Germline V gives CDR1 LGHNA, CDR2 YNFKEQ. Trimming removed 3 bases from V and 0 bases from J; junction bases left unmatched: 7. The DNA for the CDR3 is TGTGCCAGCAGCCAGACAGGGGGCGGAGGGGCAACTAATGAAAAACTGTTTTTT. It encodes CASSQTGGGGATNEKLFF.

This sequence joins TRBV19 and TRBJ1-2; 7 bases match TRBD1. CDR1 is LNHDA and CDR2 is SQIVND in the germline V gene (reference sequence). The CDR3 covers 13 residues. V was clipped by 6 bases and J by 4 bases; unmatched bases: 5. The CDR3 bases are TGTGCCAGTAGCGTGGGACAGTTCTATGGCTACACCTTC. The encoded protein is CASSVGQFYGYTF.

This chain joins TRBV5-1 and TRBJ2-1, with D perhaps TRBD2 (6 bases). The germline V gene has CDR1 SGHRS and CDR2 YFSETQ. The CDR3 consists of 15 residues. Trimming removed 0 bases at V and 8 bases at J, with 15 bases between. The CDR3 protein is CASSLERVPGDEQFF. CDR3 coding DNA: TGCGCCAGCAGCTTGGAGCGGGTCCCTGGCGATGAGCAGTTCTTC.

The chain recombines TRBV30 with TRBJ2-7; 7 positions agree with TRBD2. This CDR3 region has 17 residues. V shed 5 bases, J shed 0 bases, and the junction held 16 bases outside the gene matches. Germline V gene sequence: CDR1 GTSNPN, CDR2 SVGIG (reference sequence). For the CDR3, the DNA is TGTGCCTGGGGTGACTCTTGGGGGGGTGATCGCTCCTACGAGCAGTACTTC. Translating gives CAWGDSWGGDRSYEQYF.